This T cell receptor (beta chain) was sequenced during a study of PD-L1 blockade in urothelial cancer. Study-wide context: Blood was subjected to analysis at 3 weeks (second dose) and 6 weeks following treatment start.

About this clone: Its antigen remains unidentified.

Trimming left V 2 bases short and J 1 base short, with 5 bases between. The germline V gene has CDR1 SGHVS and CDR2 FNYEAQ. The CDR3 length is 13 residues. Profiling relied on immunoSEQ multiplex PCR, and the TCRdb table lists in-frame clones only, not all of them. The table has about 69,000 clones, less than 90% seen once. Overall study findings and caveats: Below-median TCR clonality that was measured in pretreatment blood predicted better survival.

The chain combines TRBV7-6 with TRBJ1-1; D unresolved. The clonotype comes from a man aged 55 to 70 with urothelial cancer. Sequencing was performed on PBMCs, taken around atezolizumab (anti-PD-L1) treatment. CDR3: CASSLQRNTEAFF. The CDR3, as DNA: TGTGCCAGCAGCTTACAGCGGAACACTGAAGCTTTCTTT.